This T cell receptor beta chain is from a study of cytomegalovirus exposure and HLA in healthy donors. Whole-study findings and limits: Owing to their indistinguishability, certain V segments, notably TRBV6-2 and TRBV6-3, were excluded. In a later analysis, most CMV-associated TCR beta chains appeared HLA-restricted. There was a cluster of highly shared sequence variants that was likely a sequencing artifact.

The PCR employed 60 Vbeta primers together with 13 Jbeta primers. Using immunoSEQ multiplex PCR, the repertoire was profiled, and TCRdb retains in-frame clones only, with some absent. The table records more than 140,000 clones, roughly 82% of them present only once. CDR3 length: 14 amino acids. CDR1 and CDR2 from the germline V gene are SGDLS and YYNGEE. V lost 3 bases, J lost 6 bases, and 14 bases lay in between. Comments on this clone: As yet, its antigen is unknown.

Specimen: PBMCs. This receptor was taken from a man aged 25-45 years in good health and CMV-seropositive. The chain joins TRBV9 to TRBJ2-3, with D possibly matching TRBD2 (7 bases). This chain's CDR3 is CASSARGAGDTQYF. The CDR3 DNA reads TGTGCCAGCAGCGCTCGGGGGGCCGGGGATACGCAGTATTTT.